This record concerns one T cell receptor beta chain sequence. As handled by the study authors: For nucleated cells, counts were estimated from reference gene primer amplification. Measured with immunoSEQ multiplex PCR; TCRdb has only the in-frame clones, and not every one. That table gives V, J and clone size, and the DNA gave D and trimming. Of 35,000 to 50,000 clones in the sample, about 86% were seen once. The data belong to a study of blood T cell repertoires in COVID-19. The overall study: Researchers got acute and convalescent COVID-19 samples from the United States, Italy and Spain. Sources were T cells, B-cell-depleted T cells, or PBMCs; the material itself was cDNA or gDNA.

Germline CDR1 reads WNHNN; CDR2 reads SYGVQD (reference sequence). The CDR3 is 14 residues long. V was pared by 8 bases and J by 2 bases, with 15 bases between. This clonotype was sampled from a man between 65 and 85 years old with acute or convalescent COVID-19. This sequence joins TRBV10-1 and TRBJ1-1, with D perhaps TRBD1 (6 bases). The material sequenced was peripheral blood. CDR3: CASSGGGGNTEAFF. The CDR3 DNA sequence: TGCGCCAGCTCGGGGGGCGGAGGCAACACTGAAGCTTTCTTT.